This T cell receptor beta chain was found in a study of regulatory T cells in long-lasting Graves disease. Across the whole study: Patients with new Graves' disease had used antithyroid drugs below 3 months. Study observations and caveats: With a few thousand shared public clonotypes, persistent patients exceeded new patients, who shared about 1,000. Persistent disease exhibited a predilection for TRBV28, TRBJ1-2 and TRBJ2-5.

Germline values: CDR1 SGDLS, CDR2 YYNGEE. The CDR3 totals 22 residues. The V end lost 4 bases, the J end lost 0 bases, and 29 bases lay between the germline ends. Building the TCR beta libraries relied on iRepertoire HTBI primers, and CDR3 regions underwent Arm-PCR. TCRdb called the multiplex PCR reads again in MiXCR, with one record for every CDR3 protein. This table has approximately 350,000 distinct CDR3 sequences, roughly 12% appearing once. The time point here: newly diagnosed GD, antithyroid drugs for less than 3 months. The TCR library used RNA extracted from PBMCs. A note on this clonotype: Antigen specificity is unknown.

This sample also appeared in a second study, on T cells in Graves' hyperthyroidism and ophthalmopathy. In that study: A median about 6 months before onset, the model predicted ophthalmopathy.

This receptor was identified in a woman aged 18 to 35 with Graves disease. The sequenced sample was peripheral blood mononuclear cells (PBMCs), obtained at new diagnosis, from a patient treated with antithyroid drugs. The genes are TRBV9 and TRBJ1-6, with D maybe TRBD1 (6 bases). The chain's CDR3 is CASSPRGSLRGLPSSYNSPLHF. The CDR3 nucleotides read TGTGCCAGCAGCCCCAGGGGTAGTTTAAGGGGACTCCCGAGCTCCTATAATTCACCCCTCCACTTT.